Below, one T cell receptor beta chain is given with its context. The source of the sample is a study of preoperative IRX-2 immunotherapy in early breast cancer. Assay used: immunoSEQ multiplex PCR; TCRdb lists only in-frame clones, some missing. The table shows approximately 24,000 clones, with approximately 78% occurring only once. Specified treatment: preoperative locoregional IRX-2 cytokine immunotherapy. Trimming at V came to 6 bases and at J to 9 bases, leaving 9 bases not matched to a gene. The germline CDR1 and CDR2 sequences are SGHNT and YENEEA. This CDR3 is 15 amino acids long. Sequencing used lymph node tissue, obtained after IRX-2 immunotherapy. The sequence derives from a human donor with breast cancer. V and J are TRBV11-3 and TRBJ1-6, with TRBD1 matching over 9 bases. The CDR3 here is CASSQTGTGSSPLHF. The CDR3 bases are TGTGCCAGCAGTCAGACCGGGACAGGGAGTTCACCCCTCCACTTT.